This T cell receptor beta chain was found in a study of glioma-infiltrating T cells. This clonotype was counted between two and nine times. Amplification of TCR alpha and beta CDR3 regions from RNA used iRepertoire nested multiplex PCR. TCRdb reprocessed the multiplex PCR reads via MiXCR and lists one record per CDR3 protein. The table lists 300,000 to 450,000 distinct CDR3 sequences, roughly two fifths of them singletons. The CDR3 has 14 amino acids. Trimming removed 6 bases from V and 2 bases from J; junction bases left unmatched: 5. Sequencing was carried out using glioma tissue, nonneoplastic brain tissue, or PBMCs (not recorded which). The sequence was obtained from a human donor with low-grade glioma or glioblastoma, undergoing nonglioma brain surgery, or in good health (not recorded which). The chain recombines TRBV12-3 or TRBV12-4 with TRBJ2-7, with TRBD1 matching 9 bases. CDR3 residues: CASRLRTGAYEQYF. In DNA, the CDR3 is TGTGCCAGCAGACTAAGGACAGGGGCCTACGAGCAGTACTTC.